This T cell receptor (beta chain) was sequenced for a study of CDR3 diversity in severe acne. The CDR3 covers 15 residues. Germline lookup yields CDR1 LNHDA and CDR2 SQIVND (reference sequence). V was clipped by 6 bases and J by 4 bases, with 19 bases between them. TCRdb recomputed calls from the PCR reads with MiXCR, one row per CDR3 protein. The repertoire includes more than 85,000 distinct CDR3 sequences, 51% of them detected once, and 9.5% to 15% sits in the top ten. This sequence joins TRBV19 and TRBJ2-7; D is ambiguous. The receptor comes from a male donor with acne. Sequenced material: blood. In nucleotides, the CDR3 is TGTGCCAGTAGCCCCAAGGCCGTCCGCGTATACGAGCAGTACTTC. Its protein is CASSPKAVRVYEQYF.